The 28 T cell receptor beta chains below come from one sample, sequenced in a study of T cell responses to AZD1222 COVID-19 vaccine (dated by TCRdb to the early 2020s). Libraries were made using the immunoSEQ multiplex PCR assay. TCRdb mirrors the immuneACCESS table, restricted to in-frame sequences. Some clones are absent from its copies; in checked studies, under half trace to an unresolved V gene, and the reason for the others is unknown. This sample has about 120,000 clones in its table, and under 95% of those were observed once. In total, the top ten clones hold roughly 5% of the sample. The time point tag for this specimen amounts to: baseline before first vaccination. Sequenced material: peripheral blood, taken on day 0 of AZD1222 vaccination. These receptors were obtained from an adult in good health.

This chain links TRBV12-5 with TRBJ1-1, with D possibly matching TRBD1 (6 bases). V shed 1 base and J shed 6 bases, with 15 bases lying between them. The CDR3 covers 15 residues. The germline gives CDR1 LGHNT, CDR2 FRNRAP. The chain's CDR3 is CASGLATRTVAEAFF. In DNA form, the CDR3 reads TGTGCTAGTGGTTTGGCTACGAGGACAGTCGCTGAAGCTTTCTTT.

The V call is TRBV9, the J call TRBJ2-1, with 7 nucleotides matching TRBD1. Per the germline V gene, CDR1 is SGDLS and CDR2 is YYNGEE. V lost 1 base and J lost 4; bases outside the gene matches: 5. The CDR3 spans 15 residues. Here the CDR3 DNA reads TGTGCCAGCAGCGTATCCTCCAGGGGGTACAATGAGCAGTTCTTC. Amino acid sequence: CASSVSSRGYNEQFF.

The rearrangement uses TRBV7-9 and TRBJ1-1; tentative D call: TRBD1 (6 bases). The V gene's germline CDR1 is SEHNR and CDR2 FQNEAQ (reference sequence). Deletions cut 5 bases from V and 1 base from J, with 20 bases between. This CDR3 region has 17 residues. The CDR3 loop reads CASSIQGTGVGNTEAFF. The CDR3 DNA follows: TGTGCCAGCAGCATACAGGGAACCGGGGTGGGGAACACTGAAGCTTTCTTT.

The V and J genes are TRBV5-1 and TRBJ2-3, with 10 bases that match TRBD2. The CDR3 sequence is 15 residues long. V lost 3 bases and J lost 3; bases outside the gene matches: 4. CDR1 is SGHRS and CDR2 is YFSETQ in the germline V gene. In nucleotides, the CDR3 is TGCGCCAGCAGCTCACTAGCGGGATTGACAGATACGCAGTATTTT. It codes for CASSSLAGLTDTQYF.

This clone has just a few counts. The V call is TRBV3-1 (or the pseudogene TRBV3-2), the J call TRBJ2-3; 7 nucleotides line up with TRBD1. CDR3 length equals 14 residues. Germline loops: CDR1 LGHDT, CDR2 YNNKEL (reference sequence). Germline trimming cut 5 bases from V and 7 bases from J; bases unmatched to any gene: 9. CDR3 DNA sequence: TGTGCCAGCAGCGGGACAGACACGGGGAATACGCAGTATTTT. As protein: CASSGTDTGNTQYF.

The rearrangement uses TRBV7-8 and TRBJ1-1, with 7 bases aligning to TRBD1. This CDR3 contains 16 residues. The ends lost 1 base at V and 0 bases at J; junction bases unmatched: 5. Germline CDR1 SGHVS, CDR2 FQNEAQ. CDR3 DNA: TGTGCCAGCAGCTTAGTTCCGGGACAGATGAACACTGAAGCTTTCTTT. Its protein product is CASSLVPGQMNTEAFF.

The V call is TRBV30, the J call TRBJ1-6; no firm D call. Looked up from germline, CDR1 is GTSNPN and CDR2 is SVGIG (reference sequence). The CDR3 totals 14 residues. V lost 4 bases to trimming and J lost 9 bases, with 16 bases between them. The CDR3, as DNA: TGTGCCTGGAAGGCTAGAAGTCCGCTTTCACCCCTCCACTTT. Translating gives CAWKARSPLSPLHF. The variable domain in full, with the rest retrieved from reference TRBV30 and TRBJ1-6, is SQTIHQWPATLVQPVGSPLSLECTVEGTSNPNLYWYRQAAGRGLQLLFYSVGIGQISSEVPQNLSASRPQDRQFILSSKKLLLSDSGFYLCAWKARSPLSPLHFGNGTRLTVT.

The table lists this clone with a count of one. J is TRBJ1-2 and V is TRBV14, with a possible D match to TRBD1 (5 bases). CDR1 and CDR2 from the germline V gene are SGHDN and FVKESK. The CDR3 sequence is 15 residues long. The V end was cut by 1 base, the J end by 4 bases, with 13 bases between. The DNA of the CDR3 is TGTGCCAGCAGCCAAGCCGGCGGCAGGGCCTATGGCTACACCTTC. Translated, it gives CASSQAGGRAYGYTF.

The chain joins TRBV7-9 to TRBJ1-2; no definite D call. This CDR3 spans 15 amino acids. Trimming took 3 bases from V and 1 from J, leaving 12 bases between them. Germline V gene lookup returns CDR1 SEHNR and CDR2 FQNEAQ (reference sequence). The CDR3 DNA reads as TGTGCCAGCAGCTTTTCTCTGATGGATAACTATGGCTACACCTTC. Translation: CASSFSLMDNYGYTF.

The chain recombines TRBV25-1 with TRBJ2-2, with D perhaps matching TRBD1 or TRBD2 (5 bases each). V lost 6 bases and J lost 3, with 11 bases in between. CDR3 length: 14 residues. Germline-derived CDR1 and CDR2 are MGHDK and SYGVNS. CDR3 sequence: CASRTGTDTGELFF. The CDR3 bases are TGTGCCAGCAGGACCGGGACGGACACCGGGGAGCTGTTTTTT.

This rearrangement joins TRBV5-5 to TRBJ2-2; 9 bases map to TRBD1. J gave up 5 bases and V 4 bases, and 3 bases lay outside the gene matches. The germline gives CDR1 SGHKS, CDR2 YYEKEE (reference sequence). The CDR3 has 14 amino acids. CDR3 amino acids: CASSPGTGTGELFF. CDR3 in DNA: TGTGCCAGCAGCCCCGGGACAGGGACCGGGGAGCTGTTTTTT.

The rearrangement links TRBV12-5 to TRBJ2-7, with TRBD1 matching over 7 bases. CDR3 length equals 14 residues. Per germline, CDR1 LGHNT and CDR2 FRNRAP. Trimming at V came to 6 bases and at J to 5 bases, leaving 10 bases not matched to a gene. The CDR3 loop reads CASGSDRDGNEQYF. The CDR3 nucleotides are TGTGCTAGTGGGTCCGACAGGGATGGCAACGAGCAGTACTTC.

The chain is built from TRBV5-1 and TRBJ2-1; D remains ambiguous. V lost 0 bases, J lost 4 bases, and 5 bases lay in between. Germline V gene lookup returns CDR1 SGHRS and CDR2 YFSETQ. The CDR3 covers 13 residues. CDR3 protein: CASSLVEYNEQFF. In DNA, the CDR3 is TGCGCCAGCAGCTTGGTGGAGTACAATGAGCAGTTCTTC. Based on the CDR3 plus reference TRBV5-1 and TRBJ2-1, the full variable domain is KAGVTQTPRYLIKTRGQQVTLSCSPISGHRSVSWYQQTPGQGLQFLFEYFSETQRNKGNFPGRFSGRQFSNSRSEMNVSTLELGDSALYLCASSLVEYNEQFFGPGTRLTVL.

V is TRBV12-5 and J is TRBJ2-2; D may correspond to TRBD1 or TRBD2 (5 bases each). Trimming removed 2 bases from V and 2 bases from J, with 18 bases in between. The CDR3 loop spans 18 amino acids. Germline values: CDR1 LGHNT, CDR2 FRNRAP. CDR3 protein: CASGLRLSGAPNTGELFF. CDR3 nucleotide sequence: TGTGCTAGTGGTTTGCGATTGTCCGGGGCCCCCAACACCGGGGAGCTGTTTTTT.

The V gene is TRBV24-1, the J gene TRBJ1-5; 8 nucleotides align to TRBD1. The germline V gene encodes CDR1 KGHDR and CDR2 SFDVKD. V was pared by 4 bases and J by 5 bases, with 6 bases of the junction left unmatched. The CDR3 loop spans 15 amino acids. The CDR3 region is CATSEGGQGHQPQHF. The CDR3 DNA sequence: TGTGCCACCAGTGAAGGAGGACAGGGACATCAGCCCCAGCATTTT.

The chain carries TRBV30 and TRBJ2-3; 9 bases are a match to TRBD1. CDR1 is GTSNPN, CDR2 SVGIG, per germline (reference sequence). Unmatched junction bases numbered 8, after V lost 3 bases and J lost 4 bases. The CDR3 length is 15 residues. DNA for the CDR3: TGTGCCTGGAGAGCCGGGACAGGGTTTGCAGATACGCAGTATTTT. Its translation: CAWRAGTGFADTQYF.

The chain links TRBV11-2 to TRBJ2-2; maybe TRBD1 (6 bases). Germline values: CDR1 SGHAT, CDR2 FQNNGV. The CDR3 extends over 15 amino acids. The V end was cut by 0 bases, the J end by 4 bases, with 9 bases between. The CDR3 DNA is TGTGCCAGCAGCTTAGAAACAGGGACCACCGGGGAGCTGTTTTTT. This sequence encodes CASSLETGTTGELFF.

This clone is a singleton in its sample. The chain recombines TRBV19 with TRBJ2-7, with a possible D match to TRBD1 (6 bases). V was cut by 3 bases and J by 6 bases, with 18 bases left in between. Germline V lookup: CDR1 LNHDA, CDR2 SQIVND (reference sequence). This CDR3 contains 15 residues. The CDR3 sequence: CASSITWTEAGEQYF. CDR3 sequence (DNA): TGTGCCAGTAGTATCACTTGGACAGAGGCGGGCGAGCAGTACTTC.

The chain uses TRBV5-1 and TRBJ1-1; D not resolved. The CDR3 loop spans 13 amino acids. Trimming removed 4 bases at V and 1 base at J, with 8 bases between. The germline CDR1 and CDR2 sequences are SGHRS and YFSETQ. The CDR3 protein is CASSVGANTEAFF. The DNA for the CDR3 is TGCGCCAGCAGCGTAGGAGCGAACACTGAAGCTTTCTTT.

This clone was seen only once. This chain uses TRBV5-1 with TRBJ1-1; possible D gene TRBD1, 5 bases. Germline CDR1 and CDR2: SGHRS and YFSETQ. This CDR3 contains 14 residues. Trimming removed 4 bases from V and 1 base from J, with 11 bases in between. In DNA form, the CDR3 reads TGCGCCAGCAGCGTAGACAGACCGAACACTGAAGCTTTCTTT. Amino acids: CASSVDRPNTEAFF. The whole variable domain, remainder taken from reference TRBV5-1 and TRBJ1-1, is KAGVTQTPRYLIKTRGQQVTLSCSPISGHRSVSWYQQTPGQGLQFLFEYFSETQRNKGNFPGRFSGRQFSNSRSEMNVSTLELGDSALYLCASSVDRPNTEAFFGQGTRLTVV.

The chain links TRBV30 to TRBJ1-5; no reliable D call. The CDR3 sequence is 15 residues long. The ends were cut back, 2 bases at V and 4 bases at J, with 15 bases in the middle. Per the germline V gene, CDR1 is GTSNPN and CDR2 is SVGIG (reference sequence). CDR3 nucleotides: TGTGCCTGGAGTATCGCCGGTGGAAGAAATCAGCCCCAGCATTTT. This encodes CAWSIAGGRNQPQHF.

The J gene is TRBJ2-5, the V gene TRBV20-1; D is unclear. Germline V CDR1 and CDR2: DFQATT, SNEGSKA (reference sequence). The CDR3 runs to 9 residues. The CDR3 here is CTPRGTQYF. The CDR3 region has the DNA TGCACTCCCCGTGGGACCCAGTACTTC.

The chain is built from TRBV5-1 and TRBJ2-5; unclear D gene. Germline CDR1 reads SGHRS; CDR2 reads YFSETQ. The length of the CDR3 is 11 residues. The V gene lost 4 bases and the J gene lost 4 bases, with 5 bases spanning the gap. DNA for the CDR3: TGCGCCAGCAGCGGCGTAGAGACCCAGTACTTC. Translation: CASSGVETQYF.

The chain combines TRBV28 with TRBJ1-3; TRBD1 matches at 7 bases. V trimming: 9 bases; J trimming: 3 bases; junction bases outside the gene matches: 5. Germline V gene data show CDR1 as MDHEN and CDR2 as SYDVKM. The CDR3 runs to 13 residues. The CDR3 DNA reads TGTGCCAGGAGCACAGGGGTTGGAAACACCATATATTTT. This codes for CARSTGVGNTIYF. The complete variable domain, with remaining parts taken from reference TRBV28 and TRBJ1-3, reads DVKVTQSSRYLVKRTGEKVFLECVQDMDHENMFWYRQDPGLGLRLIYFSYDVKMKEKGDIPEGYSVSREKKERFSLILESASTNQTSMYLCARSTGVGNTIYFGEGSWLTVV.

The gene calls are TRBV2 and TRBJ2-7; a weak D match, TRBD1 (5 bases). The CDR3 is 13 residues long. Germline lookup yields CDR1 SNHLY and CDR2 FYNNEI. The V end was cut by 6 bases, the J end by 2 bases, with 11 bases between. Here the CDR3 reads CASRMAGTYEQYF. The CDR3 region has the DNA TGTGCCAGCAGAATGGCAGGGACCTACGAGCAGTACTTC.

The genes are TRBV6-5 and TRBJ1-6, with 10 bases identical to TRBD1. The CDR3 loop spans 15 amino acids. V trimming: 2 bases; J trimming: 11 bases; junction bases outside the gene matches: 6. The germline gives CDR1 MNHEY, CDR2 SVGAGI. The chain's CDR3 is CASSYGDRGKTPLHF. CDR3 nucleotides: TGTGCCAGCAGTTACGGGGACAGGGGAAAAACACCCCTCCACTTT.

V and J are TRBV18 and TRBJ1-6; D unclear. The V gene's germline CDR1 is KGHSH and CDR2 LQKENI. V lost 5 bases and J 13 bases, leaving 12 bases between the germline ends. CDR3 length equals 12 residues. The CDR3 DNA reads as TGTGCCAGCTCAGAGGACGTCGGGCCCCTCCACTTT. It encodes CASSEDVGPLHF.

The V gene is TRBV7-9, the J gene TRBJ2-7; D is uncertain. V was cut by 5 bases and J by 0 bases, with 14 bases left in between. CDR1 SEHNR and CDR2 FQNEAQ come from the germline V gene (reference sequence). The CDR3 extends over 15 amino acids. CDR3 sequence reads: CASSPDYATSYEQYF. In nucleotides, the CDR3 is TGTGCCAGCAGCCCTGATTATGCCACCTCCTACGAGCAGTACTTC.